This T cell receptor beta chain was sequenced for a study of blood T cell repertoires in COVID-19 (dated by TCRdb to between 2020 and 2021). In terms of the full investigation: The collaborator samples originated in the United States, Italy and Spain and spanned the acute and convalescent phases of COVID-19. Where HLA class I and class II types were available, the types were taken from metadata supplied by the sample provider, not from assay-based typing. Samples came from the ongoing ImmuneRACE study (first 160 participants) plus 1,254 subjects from 6 global collaborators. The dataset comprised deeply sampled blood TCRbeta repertoires from subjects exposed to, actively infected with, or recovered from COVID-19. The material from the prospective study consisted of cDNA or gDNA derived from T cells, B-cell-depleted T cells, or PBMCs. A freely available public database, intended as a resource for researchers studying the immune response to SARS-CoV-2, is where the repertoires were released. A de-identified subject ID, COVID-19 status, age in years and sex were almost always included in the sample metadata. What the study reported, not specific to this receptor: The quantity of clinical and demographic metadata differed by source and by participant and was supplied without curation.

Participants in the prospective study were enrolled through a virtual design, were aged roughly 18 to 100 years, and lived in approximately 25 United States geographic areas. In the prospective study, participants were assigned to cohorts based on the clinical history participants reported in a screening survey and a study questionnaire. Exposed participants had been in contact with someone with a PCR-confirmed or clinician-diagnosed COVID-19 case within 2 weeks of study entry. Mobile phlebotomists in the prospective study collected whole blood, serum and a nasopharyngeal or oropharyngeal swab from every participant. Prospective study participants could optionally give additional blood draws and questionnaires over an approximately two-month period. Prospective study blood samples were shipped either frozen or at room temperature before DNA extraction. The immunoSEQ Assay, a bias-controlled multiplex PCR, was used to amplify TCRbeta CDR3 regions from genomic DNA. In the source study's methods: The number of nucleated cells in each sample was estimated from the amplification of reference gene primers within the assay. Sequence reads were collapsed and filtered to measure the absolute abundance of every unique TCRbeta CDR3 rearrangement. Productive Simpson clonality was computed per sample as the square root of Simpson's diversity index over productive rearrangements. What TCRdb holds here is the immuneACCESS table cut down to in-frame rearrangements. Part of the clones is not present; checked against another copy, under half of the missing clones reflect an unresolved V gene, and the others are unexplained. Clonal size and the V and J genes are those of that table, whereas D and trimming came from the DNA. For this sample the table gives approximately 250,000 clones, of which less than 95% were detected only once. The ten biggest clones cover 2.5% to 3% of the sample.

About this clone itself: This clone's antigen is unknown. The input lacks base qualities; no much larger clone sits a single base away.

The CDR3 goes from the cysteine to the phenylalanine over 14 residues. The CDR3 DNA has 42 bases and is translated from base 1. The germline V gene gives CDR1 as MNHEY and CDR2 as SVGEGT. The V end loses 0 bases and the J end loses 3 bases, and a stretch of 9 bases separates them. The sequence is built from TRBV6-2 or TRBV6-3 and TRBJ2-7; the best D guess is TRBD2, with 5 bases matching. The receptor's source is a man aged 35 to 55 who had been exposed to COVID-19. The specimen was PBMCs or T cells enriched from blood (not recorded which). The CDR3 region reads CASSYSAALYEQYF. The DNA is TGTGCCAGCAGTTACTCAGCGGCTCTCTACGAGCAGTACTTC.